This T cell receptor beta chain was profiled in a study of blood T cell repertoires in COVID-19 (TCRdb year 2020). Looking at the study overall: Samples covering the acute and convalescent phases of COVID-19 were provided by collaborators in the United States, Italy and Spain. The material from the prospective study consisted of cDNA or gDNA derived from T cells, B-cell-depleted T cells, or PBMCs. Subjects who had been exposed to COVID-19, were actively infected with it, or had recovered from it provided the deeply sampled blood TCRbeta repertoires that made up the dataset. The repertoires were released in a freely available public database meant as a resource for research on the immune response to SARS-CoV-2. Samples were obtained from the ongoing ImmuneRACE study (first 160 participants) and from over a thousand subjects provided by 6 global collaborators. Nearly every sample came with metadata listing a de-identified subject ID, COVID-19 status, age in years and sex. Where available, HLA class I and class II types were obtained from metadata supplied by the sample provider rather than from assay-based typing.

In the germline V gene, CDR1 corresponds to MNHEY and CDR2 to SVGAGI. The CDR3, cysteine through phenylalanine, is 14 amino acids long. Only the CDR3 DNA is retained, 42 bases long and in frame from the first base. At the junction V is shortened by 6 bases and J by 5 bases; bases outside the gene matches: 6. This clone appeared a single time. This receptor's antigen is unknown. Base qualities are not at hand, and no much larger clone is one base apart. At one collaborating source in Seattle, patients were enrolled during active infection and were followed longitudinally through the course of disease. Collaborating institutions collected whole blood in K2EDTA tubes following their own protocols. For TCRbeta analysis, collaborators shipped samples in one of three forms: frozen whole blood, isolated PBMCs, or DNA extracted from either of those sample types. Points the paper makes about the study in general: Clinical and demographic metadata were provided uncurated, with the amount varying by source and participant.

The immunoSEQ Assay, a bias-controlled multiplex PCR, was used to amplify TCRbeta CDR3 regions from genomic DNA. On the authors' methods: Within the assay, amplification of reference gene primers was used to estimate how many nucleated cells each sample contained. To quantify the absolute abundance of each unique TCRbeta CDR3 rearrangement, sequence reads were collapsed and filtered. For each sample, productive Simpson clonality was calculated as the square root of Simpson's diversity index over productive rearrangements. The clones in this table, taken by TCRdb from immuneACCESS, are in-frame only. Not every clone is retained; where verified, under half of the shortfall comes from an unresolved V gene, and the cause of the rest is unknown. V and J calls and clone size are those listed in that table; D and trimming were worked out from the DNA. The sample table lists fewer than 700,000 clones, 85% to 90% of them with a count of one. Clones ranked in the top ten supply roughly 8% of the sample.

The sequencing input was peripheral blood. The sequence links TRBV6-5 to TRBJ1-5; 8 middle bases align to TRBD1. The sequence derives from a woman aged 45-60 years with COVID-19, enrolled during active disease. The CDR3 loop reads CASRRKTGDQPQHF. The nucleotide sequence reads as follows: TGTGCCAGCAGACGCAAGACAGGGGATCAGCCCCAGCATTTT.